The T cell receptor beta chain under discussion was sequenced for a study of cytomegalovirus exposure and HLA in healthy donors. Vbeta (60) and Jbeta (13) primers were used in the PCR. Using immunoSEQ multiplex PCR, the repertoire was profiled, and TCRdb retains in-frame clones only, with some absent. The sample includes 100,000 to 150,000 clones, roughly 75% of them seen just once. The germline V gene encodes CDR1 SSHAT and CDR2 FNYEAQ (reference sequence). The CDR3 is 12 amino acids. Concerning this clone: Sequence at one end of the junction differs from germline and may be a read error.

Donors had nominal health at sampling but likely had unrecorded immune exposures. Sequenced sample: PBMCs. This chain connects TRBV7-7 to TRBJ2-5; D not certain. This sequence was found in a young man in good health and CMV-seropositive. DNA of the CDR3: TGTGCTAGCAGCTCCGGCCAAGAGACCCAGTACTTC. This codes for CASSSGQETQYF.